These T cell receptor beta chains were read from a single sample in a study of CD8 T cells in ankylosing spondylitis. TCRdb processed the 5' RACE reads anew with MiXCR; each CDR3 protein has one entry. In the table there are 300,000 to 400,000 distinct CDR3 sequences, around 10% of which are singletons. Sequencing was carried out using blood, either unsorted or a sorted T cell fraction (not recorded which). These receptors came from a female donor with ankylosing spondylitis or in good health (not recorded which). Both conserved end residues are part of each CDR3.

cdr3_length,v_call,j_call,cdr3_aa
15,TRBV5-1,TRBJ2-3,CASSLSADSTDTQYF
14,TRBV18,TRBJ2-1,CASSPMQVPRFRFF
14,TRBV7-9,TRBJ2-7,CASSLQGALNEQYF
15,TRBV20-1,TRBJ2-1,CSAGGSGGHYNEQFF
15,TRBV5-6,TRBJ1-3,CASTTGPEAGNTIYF
15,TRBV5-1,TRBJ1-5,CASSLAGQGDQPQHF
18,TRBV24-1,TRBJ2-3,CATSDLVPLAQGTDTQYF
15,TRBV5-1,TRBJ1-6,CASSLAGKENSPLHF
17,TRBV20-1,TRBJ1-2,CSARDTYPDSSNYGYTF
15,TRBV20-1,TRBJ1-5,CSASSEGLSNQPQHF
14,TRBV5-6,TRBJ2-5,CASSLVPVQETQYF
14,TRBV6-2/TRBV6-3,TRBJ1-4,CASSALTGGEKLFF
14,TRBV12-3/TRBV12-4,TRBJ2-5,CASSLLVIQETQYF
11,TRBV20-1,TRBJ2-7,CSSGLTYEQYF
13,TRBV5-6,TRBJ1-1,CASSLPRDSEAFF
15,TRBV27,TRBJ2-1,CASSFLGGGRNEQFF
12,TRBV27,TRBJ1-2,CATGTVNYGYTF
13,TRBV7-3,TRBJ2-3,CASSRQVTDTQYF
14,TRBV29-1,TRBJ2-3,CSVESLTSTDTQYF
12,TRBV20-1,TRBJ2-1,CSARGVGDEQFF
14,TRBV10-2,TRBJ2-5,CASSPTGGRETQYF
16,TRBV6-5,TRBJ2-3,CASSYGLKAGLDTQYF
15,TRBV5-1,TRBJ2-7,CASKGLAGAEDEQYF
15,TRBV5-1,TRBJ2-3,CASSFRADHTDTQYF
11,TRBV28,TRBJ2-1,CASSLLNEQFF
18,TRBV11-2,TRBJ2-3,CASSFGGTSGTGAVTQYF
16,TRBV20-1,TRBJ2-3,CSALRNSGRHGDTQYF
14,TRBV21-1,TRBJ1-1,CASSTRDGETEAFF
14,TRBV7-2,TRBJ2-7,CASSGRSTGNEQYF
13,TRBV20-1,TRBJ1-4,CSARKGANEKLFF
14,TRBV12-3/TRBV12-4,TRBJ2-7,CASTVGQGYHEQYF
13,TRBV5-6,TRBJ2-7,CASSLAGTGEQYF
14,TRBV20-1,TRBJ2-1,CSATRQSGGNEQFF
13,TRBV20-1,TRBJ2-1,CSAPKQVYNEQFF
13,TRBV20-1,TRBJ2-2,CSATGANTGELFF
15,TRBV28,TRBJ2-1,CASSRQPNSYNEQFF
14,TRBV12-3/TRBV12-4,TRBJ2-1,CASRPGLAGTGQFF
13,TRBV3-1,TRBJ2-7,CASSQSGAYEQYF
17,TRBV7-9,TRBJ2-1,CASSRDSIARTYNEQFF
20,TRBV7-6,TRBJ2-3,CASSFPLVGPSSTNTDTQYF
15,TRBV7-2,TRBJ2-3,CASSSQGRLADTQYF
14,TRBV5-1,TRBJ2-1,CASSRDREYNEQFF
14,TRBV10-3,TRBJ2-7,CATGQGREFDEQYF
15,TRBV20-1,TRBJ2-1,CCASRTLTSMHEQFF
15,TRBV5-1,TRBJ1-1,CASSLFRDRVTEAFF